The TCR beta chain under discussion was sequenced for a study of CD8+ T cells in alopecia areata (dated 2018 in TCRdb). Notes on the research overall: The treated patients took part in an open-label pilot trial in which moderate-to-severe alopecia areata was treated with oral tofacitinib at 5 to 10 mg twice daily. Patients received tofacitinib for 6 to 18 months and were then followed off drug for 6 months to check for delayed response and recurrence. The study used high-throughput TCRbeta sequencing to examine T cell clonal expansion in alopecia areata, in both the C3H/HeJ mouse model and human patients. On the human side, TCRbeta sequencing was run on scalp tissue and on sorted CD4+ and CD8+ peripheral blood T cells from healthy controls and from alopecia areata patients with either patchy or totalis/universalis disease. Biopsies were taken from tofacitinib-treated patients at baseline and at 4 and 24 weeks of treatment, and a later scalp biopsy was taken in several of the tofacitinib-treated patients. Scalp clonality was compared among normal scalp (n=4), patchy alopecia areata scalp (n=8), and alopecia totalis/universalis scalp (n=8). RNA was extracted with the PAXgene miRNA kit for fixed scalp, the miRNeasy kit for PBMCs, and the RNeasy kit for mouse skin. TCRbeta CDR3 regions were amplified by immunoSEQ multiplex PCR using 35 Vbeta forward and 13 Jbeta reverse primers. Beyond this particular receptor, the publication reports: Compared with mice, TCR sequences shared between patients were less clear, possibly partly because of HLA diversity across the patient population. Compared with normal scalp, lesional scalp, particularly in alopecia totalis/universalis, had higher clonality and more expanded CD8+ clones, which suggests antigenic drive. Scalp TCR repertoire analysis is complicated because resident alphabeta T cells in normal human skin are also sequenced, whereas mouse skin is dominated by gammadelta T cells.

The method was the immunoSEQ multiplex PCR assay. To provide template for TCR sequencing, every sample had RNA extracted and reverse transcribed into cDNA. SuperScript III was used for first-strand cDNA synthesis, primed with a 2:1 mix of oligo-dT and random hexamers. A synthetic immune receptor repertoire was used to measure amplification bias, and any remaining bias was corrected computationally. The original methods were these. Raw reads were preprocessed to remove errors, and CDR3 was defined by IMGT conventions from the conserved cysteine to phenylalanine. Clonality was computed as 1 minus the Shannon entropy, with the entropy normalized by log2 of the number of productive unique TCRs. Scalp TCRbeta sequences were cross-referenced with sorted blood CD4 and CD8 repertoires so that the CD4 or CD8 identity of scalp clones could be inferred. The clones in this table, taken by TCRdb from immuneACCESS, are in-frame only. Not every clone is retained; where verified, under half of the shortfall comes from an unresolved V gene, and the cause of the rest is unknown. That table is the source of V, J and clone size, and D and trimming were worked out from the DNA. In all, the sample holds roughly 140,000 clones, and 40% to 65% of those were seen once. Of the sample, approximately 19% is held by the ten largest clones.

Notes on this clone: The antigen it binds to is not known. Within one base of it there is no much larger clone, and no base qualities were kept.

The time point label for this specimen denotes: baseline before oral tofacitinib. Lesional scalp punch biopsies and peripheral blood were obtained from alopecia areata patients. PBMCs were isolated by density centrifugation and stained for CD3, CD4 and CD8, and CD4+ and CD8+ T cells were sorted on a FACSAria. For CDR1 and CDR2, the germline V gene lists SGHRS and YFSETQ. At the junction V is shortened by 4 bases and J by 2 bases, with 12 bases in between. There are 14 amino acids in the CDR3, from cysteine to phenylalanine inclusive. This entry keeps only the CDR3 DNA: 42 bases, framed from base 1. The TCR comes from a human donor with alopecia areata. The sequencing here drew on CD8+ T cells sorted from blood, taken at week 0. The chain links TRBV5-1 with TRBJ1-1, with the D gene not clear enough to name. DNA sequence: TGCGCCAGCAGCGGGCCAGGACGCAACACTGAAGCTTTCTTT. This is translated as CASSGPGRNTEAFF.